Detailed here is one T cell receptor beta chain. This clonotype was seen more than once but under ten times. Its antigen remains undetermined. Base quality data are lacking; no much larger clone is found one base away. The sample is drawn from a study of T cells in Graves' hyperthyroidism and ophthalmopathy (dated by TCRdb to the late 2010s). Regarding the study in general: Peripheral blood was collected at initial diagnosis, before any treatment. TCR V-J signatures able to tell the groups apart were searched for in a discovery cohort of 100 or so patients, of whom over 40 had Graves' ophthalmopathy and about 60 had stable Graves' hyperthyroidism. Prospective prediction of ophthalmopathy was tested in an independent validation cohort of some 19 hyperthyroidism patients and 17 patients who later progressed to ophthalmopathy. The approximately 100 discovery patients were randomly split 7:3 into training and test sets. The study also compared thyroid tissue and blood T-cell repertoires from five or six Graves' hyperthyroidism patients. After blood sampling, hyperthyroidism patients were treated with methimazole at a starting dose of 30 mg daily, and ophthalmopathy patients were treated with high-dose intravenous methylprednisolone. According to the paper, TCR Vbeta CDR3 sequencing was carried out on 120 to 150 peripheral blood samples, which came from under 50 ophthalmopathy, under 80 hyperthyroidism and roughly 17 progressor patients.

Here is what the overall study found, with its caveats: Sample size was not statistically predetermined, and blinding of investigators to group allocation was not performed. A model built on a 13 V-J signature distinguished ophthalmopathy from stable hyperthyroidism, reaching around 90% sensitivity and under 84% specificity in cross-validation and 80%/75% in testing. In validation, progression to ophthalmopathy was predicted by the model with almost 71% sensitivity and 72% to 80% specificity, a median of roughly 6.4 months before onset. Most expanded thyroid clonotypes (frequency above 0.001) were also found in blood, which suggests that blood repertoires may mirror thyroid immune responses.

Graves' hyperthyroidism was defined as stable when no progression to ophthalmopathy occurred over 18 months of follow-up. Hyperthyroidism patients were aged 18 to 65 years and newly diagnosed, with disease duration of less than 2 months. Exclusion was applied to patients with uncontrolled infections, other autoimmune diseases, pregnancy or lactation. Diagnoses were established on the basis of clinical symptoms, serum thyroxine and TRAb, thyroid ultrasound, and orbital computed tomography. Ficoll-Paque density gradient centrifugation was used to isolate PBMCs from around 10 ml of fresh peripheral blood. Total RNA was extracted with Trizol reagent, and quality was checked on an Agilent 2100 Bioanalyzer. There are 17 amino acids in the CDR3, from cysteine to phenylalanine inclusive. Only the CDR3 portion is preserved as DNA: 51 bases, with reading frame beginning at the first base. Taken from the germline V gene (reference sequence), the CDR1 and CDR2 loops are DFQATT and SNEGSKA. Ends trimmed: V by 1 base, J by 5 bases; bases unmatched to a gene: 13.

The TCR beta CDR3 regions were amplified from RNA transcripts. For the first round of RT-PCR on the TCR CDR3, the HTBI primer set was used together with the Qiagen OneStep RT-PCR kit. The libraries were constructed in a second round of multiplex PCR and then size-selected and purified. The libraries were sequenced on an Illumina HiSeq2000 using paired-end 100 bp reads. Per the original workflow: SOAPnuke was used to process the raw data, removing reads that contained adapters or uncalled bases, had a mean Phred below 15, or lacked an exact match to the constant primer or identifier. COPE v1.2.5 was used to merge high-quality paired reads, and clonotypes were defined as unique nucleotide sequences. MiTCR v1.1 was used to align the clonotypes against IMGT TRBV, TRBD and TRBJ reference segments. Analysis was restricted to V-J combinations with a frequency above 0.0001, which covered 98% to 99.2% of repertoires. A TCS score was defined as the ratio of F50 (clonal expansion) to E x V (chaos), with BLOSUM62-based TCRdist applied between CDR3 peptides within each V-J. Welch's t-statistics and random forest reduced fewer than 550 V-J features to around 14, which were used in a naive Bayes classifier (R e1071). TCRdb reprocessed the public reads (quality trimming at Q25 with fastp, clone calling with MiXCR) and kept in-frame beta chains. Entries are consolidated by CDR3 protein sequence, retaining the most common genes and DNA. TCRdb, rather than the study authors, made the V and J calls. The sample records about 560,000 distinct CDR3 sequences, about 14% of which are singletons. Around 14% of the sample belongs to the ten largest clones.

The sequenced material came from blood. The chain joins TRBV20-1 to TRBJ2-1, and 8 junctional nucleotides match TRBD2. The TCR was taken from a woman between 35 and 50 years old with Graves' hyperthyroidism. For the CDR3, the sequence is CSARVPVGSGGNNEQFF. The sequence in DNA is TGCAGTGCTAGAGTCCCCGTGGGGAGCGGGGGAAACAATGAGCAGTTCTTC.